The entry that follows covers one T cell receptor (beta chain) sequence. The antigen is not known. These oral cavity squamous cell carcinomas were HPV-negative and locally advanced. This specimen comes from a study of neoadjuvant anti-PD-1 for oral cavity cancer. Blood libraries mostly used 400 to 500 ng genomic DNA, six replicates each. Assay: immunoSEQ multiplex PCR; the TCRdb copy retains only in-frame clones and omits some. The sample carries about 80,000 clones, 84% recorded once. Study observations and caveats: Post-nivolumab, blood T cell clonality was significantly elevated in non-responders.

Germline CDR1 reads SNHLY; CDR2 reads FYNNEI. The CDR3 sequence is 16 residues long. The J segment lost 4 bases and the V segment lost 3 bases, leaving 7 bases of the junction unmatched. This clonotype was obtained from a person between 35 and 79 years old with oral cavity squamous cell carcinoma. The chain recombines TRBV2 with TRBJ2-5; 11 positions agree with TRBD2. The sample was PBMCs, taken before nivolumab (anti-PD-1) treatment. The CDR3 bases are TGTGCCAGCAGTGAGGGGACTAGCGGATCCCGAGAGACCCAGTACTTC. Its translation is CASSEGTSGSRETQYF.